The 24 T cell receptor beta chains below come from one sample, sequenced in a study of T-cell reconstitution after alpha-beta-depleted transplantation in children. Unique molecular identifiers were incorporated when the TCRbeta library was constructed. Using its own MiXCR run on the PCR reads, TCRdb lists one record per CDR3 protein. The data hold fewer than 450,000 distinct CDR3 sequences, with 16% observed a single time. The specimen comprised PBMCs, mostly from graft donor cells, sampled 360 days after TCRalphabeta/CD19-depleted stem cell transplant. These receptors were collected from a male patient aged 2 to 10 who had a stem cell transplant for acute lymphoblastic leukemia, so the T cells may come from the graft donor.

This clonotype occurred many times. This chain joins TRBV5-1 and TRBJ2-1; TRBD2 matches 14 bases. CDR1 is SGHRS, CDR2 YFSETQ, per germline. The CDR3 covers 16 residues. J lost 10 bases, V lost 4 bases, and 10 bases had no gene match. CDR3: CASSPSGLAGGREQFF. CDR3 DNA: TGCGCCAGCAGCCCATCCGGACTAGCGGGAGGTAGGGAGCAGTTCTTC.

The genes are TRBV7-9 and TRBJ1-4; tentative D call: TRBD1 (5 bases). The CDR3 has 15 amino acids. CDR1 is SEHNR and CDR2 is FQNEAQ in the germline V gene (reference sequence). V was shortened by 1 base and J by 5 bases, with 11 bases between the two germline ends. The CDR3 sequence is CASSLEQGDNEKLFF. In DNA form, the CDR3 reads TGTGCCAGCAGCTTAGAGCAGGGAGACAATGAAAAACTGTTTTTT. The whole variable domain, filled in from reference TRBV7-9 and TRBJ1-4, reads DTGVSQNPRHKITKRGQNVTFRCDPISEHNRLYWYRQTLGQGPEFLTYFQNEAQLEKSRLLSDRFSAERPKGSFSTLEIQRTEQGDSAMYLCASSLEQGDNEKLFFGSGTQLSVL.

The chain uses TRBV29-1 and TRBJ2-1; weak D call: TRBD2 (5 bases). The length of the CDR3 is 14 residues. Germline V gives CDR1 SQVTM, CDR2 ANQGSEA. Trimming removed 3 bases from V and 5 bases from J, with 14 bases in between. CDR3 coding DNA: TGCAGCGTTGAGTCCAGCGTCGGGAACAATGAGCAGTTCTTC. This codes for CSVESSVGNNEQFF.

This clonotype was observed at least ten times. The V call is TRBV7-3, the J call TRBJ2-3, with 9 bases identical to TRBD1. Germline V gene lookup returns CDR1 SGHTA and CDR2 FQGTGA. V trimming: 5 bases; J trimming: 3 bases; junction bases outside the gene matches: 6. This CDR3 is 15 amino acids long. For the CDR3, the DNA is TGTGCCAGCAGCACGACAGGGGGGAGGACAGATACGCAGTATTTT. Its protein is CASSTTGGRTDTQYF.

In its sample, this clonotype was seen many times. The chain joins TRBV7-8 to TRBJ1-4, with D unresolved. The CDR3 sequence is 14 residues long. CDR1 and CDR2 (germline): SGHVS, FQNEAQ. Trimming stripped 4 bases from V and 4 bases from J, with 10 bases between. CDR3 nucleotide sequence: TGTGCCAGCAGCTCACGCCGGCTTAATGAAAAACTGTTTTTT. Translating gives CASSSRRLNEKLFF.

At least ten counts were recorded for this clonotype. V and J are TRBV6-5 and TRBJ2-2, with D maybe TRBD2 (5 bases). Per the germline V gene, CDR1 is MNHEY and CDR2 is SVGAGI. Trimming left V 6 bases short and J 0 bases short, with 11 bases between. The CDR3 has 15 residues. The CDR3 region is CASSIGLTNTGELFF. CDR3 nucleotides: TGTGCCAGCAGCATCGGACTCACGAACACCGGGGAGCTGTTTTTT.

V usage is TRBV6-1 and J usage is TRBJ2-3; possible D gene TRBD2, 6 bases. The CDR3 is made up of 15 amino acids. Trimming left V 7 bases short and J 7 bases short, with 21 bases between. The germline CDR1 and CDR2 sequences are MNHNS and SASEGT. This CDR3 reads CASTQRAGLGHTQYF. The CDR3 DNA reads as TGTGCCAGCACCCAGCGGGCGGGACTTGGGCATACGCAGTATTTT.

The V call is TRBV30, the J call TRBJ2-2; no definite D call. CDR3 length equals 16 residues. V dropped 7 bases and J dropped 4 bases, with 22 bases sitting between them. Per germline, CDR1 GTSNPN and CDR2 SVGIG (reference sequence). The CDR3 nucleotides read TGTGCCTTGAAAAAAGCACCGCGACACTTCACCGGGGAGCTGTTTTTT. Amino acids: CALKKAPRHFTGELFF. Full variable domain (remainder filled in from reference TRBV30 and TRBJ2-2): SQTIHQWPATLVQPVGSPLSLECTVEGTSNPNLYWYRQAAGRGLQLLFYSVGIGQISSEVPQNLSASRPQDRQFILSSKKLLLSDSGFYLCALKKAPRHFTGELFFGEGSRLTVL.

This sequence joins TRBV4-1 and TRBJ1-1, with D uncertain. In germline, CDR1 is MGHRA, CDR2 YSYEKL. The CDR3 loop spans 15 amino acids. V gave up 1 base and J gave up 5 bases, with 14 bases separating them. DNA for the CDR3: TGCGCCAGCAGCCAAGTGAAGACTTTGCCAACTGAAGCTTTCTTT. This translates into CASSQVKTLPTEAFF.

This clonotype has only a few counts. CDR3 in amino acids: CSARGYRYSGNTIYF. The CDR3 DNA reads TGCAGTGCTAGAGGCTACAGGTACTCTGGAAACACCATATATTTT. The chain couples TRBV20-1 to TRBJ1-3; D may be TRBD1 (5 bases). Trimming left V 1 base short and J 0 bases short, with 10 bases between. The germline V gene encodes CDR1 DFQATT and CDR2 SNEGSKA (reference sequence). The CDR3 totals 15 residues.

This clonotype has only a few counts. The rearrangement links TRBV20-1 to TRBJ1-1; 9 nucleotides agree with TRBD1. After removal of 5 bases from V and 4 bases from J, the junction contained 14 bases not matched to a gene. Germline CDR1 reads DFQATT; CDR2 reads SNEGSKA (reference sequence). There are 16 residues in the CDR3. The CDR3 DNA is TGCAGTGCTGCGGACAGGGGAAGGCTTGGGGGCACTGAAGCTTTCTTT. It specifies CSAADRGRLGGTEAFF.

This clonotype was picked up many times. V and J are TRBV30 and TRBJ2-3; no clear D. This CDR3 region has 14 residues. The germline gives CDR1 GTSNPN, CDR2 SVGIG (reference sequence). V was pared by 0 bases and J by 0 bases, with 7 bases between. The CDR3 loop reads CAWSVGISTDTQYF. In DNA, the CDR3 is TGTGCCTGGAGTGTTGGAATAAGCACAGATACGCAGTATTTT. The whole variable domain, remainder taken from reference TRBV30 and TRBJ2-3, is SQTIHQWPATLVQPVGSPLSLECTVEGTSNPNLYWYRQAAGRGLQLLFYSVGIGQISSEVPQNLSASRPQDRQFILSSKKLLLSDSGFYLCAWSVGISTDTQYFGPGTRLTVL.

The sample holds a few counts of this clonotype. The genes are TRBV28 and TRBJ2-1, with 9 bases lining up with TRBD2. Losses at the gene ends were 6 bases for V and 10 bases for J; bases not matched to a gene: 4. Germline CDR1 reads MDHEN; CDR2 reads SYDVKM. The CDR3 is 12 amino acids. The CDR3 loop is CASSFSGSEQFF. The DNA of the CDR3 is TGTGCCAGCAGCTTTAGCGGGAGCGAGCAGTTCTTC. Full variable domain (remainder filled in from reference TRBV28 and TRBJ2-1): DVKVTQSSRYLVKRTGEKVFLECVQDMDHENMFWYRQDPGLGLRLIYFSYDVKMKEKGDIPEGYSVSREKKERFSLILESASTNQTSMYLCASSFSGSEQFFGPGTRLTVL.

The chain employs TRBV7-9 and TRBJ2-5; tentative D call: TRBD1 (6 bases). Looked up from germline, CDR1 is SEHNR and CDR2 is FQNEAQ (reference sequence). This CDR3 has 14 amino acids. V dropped 8 bases and J dropped 5 bases, with 18 bases sitting between them. The CDR3 protein is CASYRAMAGETQYF. The CDR3 bases are TGTGCCAGCTACAGGGCCATGGCTGGGGAGACCCAGTACTTC.

The rearrangement links TRBV4-1 to TRBJ2-5, with a possible D match to TRBD2 (5 bases). V gave up 2 bases and J gave up 4 bases, with 11 bases separating them. The CDR3 is 14 amino acids. The germline CDR1 and CDR2 sequences are MGHRA and YSYEKL. CDR3 loop: CASSQRRRGETQYF. CDR3 bases: TGCGCCAGCAGCCAACGACGACGGGGAGAGACCCAGTACTTC.

The chain uses TRBV5-1 and TRBJ2-1; TRBD2 matches at 7 bases. V lost 4 bases to trimming and J lost 5 bases; unmatched junction nucleotides: 15. The CDR3 runs to 17 residues. Germline CDR1 reads SGHRS; CDR2 reads YFSETQ. The CDR3 protein is CASSPGRAGRFDNEQFF. Written as DNA, the CDR3 is TGCGCCAGCAGCCCAGGGAGGGCAGGGAGGTTTGACAATGAGCAGTTCTTC.

This chain links TRBV20-1 with TRBJ1-3; unclear D gene. CDR1 DFQATT and CDR2 SNEGSKA come from the germline V gene (reference sequence). This CDR3 region has 13 residues. The V gene lost 6 bases and the J gene lost 2 bases, with 11 bases spanning the gap. The CDR3 here is CSASWAAGNTIYF. The CDR3 DNA reads as TGCAGTGCATCCTGGGCGGCTGGAAACACCATATATTTT.

This clonotype showed up many times. V is TRBV29-1 and J is TRBJ2-5; D tentatively fits TRBD1 or TRBD2 (6 bases each). The CDR3 is 13 amino acids. Trimming removed 7 bases from V and 9 bases from J, with 21 bases in between. The V gene's germline CDR1 is SQVTM and CDR2 ANQGSEA. The CDR3: CSASGGFGSAQYF. The CDR3 coding sequence is TGCAGCGCATCCGGGGGCTTCGGTTCGGCCCAGTACTTC.

This chain links TRBV20-1 with TRBJ2-7; 10 bases are a match to TRBD1. After removal of 0 bases from V and 0 bases from J, the junction contained 5 bases not matched to a gene. This CDR3 spans 16 amino acids. Germline V gives CDR1 DFQATT, CDR2 SNEGSKA (reference sequence). As DNA, the CDR3 is TGCAGTGCTAGAGATGCCGGGACAGGGGCCTCCTACGAGCAGTACTTC. Its translation is CSARDAGTGASYEQYF.

J is TRBJ2-1 and V is TRBV7-2, with 7 bases aligning to TRBD2. Germline V gives CDR1 SGHTA, CDR2 FQGNSA. Trimming cost V 1 base and J 11 bases; bases outside gene matches: 11. There are 15 residues in the CDR3. The CDR3 reads CASSLGGSGEGQQFF. The CDR3 DNA reads as TGTGCCAGCAGCTTAGGGGGAAGCGGGGAGGGTCAGCAGTTCTTC.

The V gene is TRBV7-9, the J gene TRBJ2-5, with D maybe TRBD2 (6 bases). V was clipped by 2 bases and J by 2 bases, with 15 bases between them. This CDR3 has 16 residues. The germline V gene encodes CDR1 SEHNR and CDR2 FQNEAQ (reference sequence). The DNA of the CDR3 is TGTGCCAGCAGCTTACAAGGAGGGTTTATTCAAGAGACCCAGTACTTC. This translates into CASSLQGGFIQETQYF.

V usage is TRBV20-1 and J usage is TRBJ2-2; 8 nucleotides line up with TRBD2. CDR3 size: 16 residues. CDR1 and CDR2 from the germline V gene are DFQATT and SNEGSKA (reference sequence). Losses at the gene ends were 5 bases for V and 1 base for J; bases not matched to a gene: 9. CDR3 nucleotide sequence: TGCAGTGCTCTCGCTCCACTAGCGGTGAACACCGGGGAGCTGTTTTTT. It yields the protein CSALAPLAVNTGELFF.

This clonotype has ten or more counts. This rearrangement joins TRBV29-1 to TRBJ2-3; D assignment may be TRBD1 or TRBD2 (5 bases each). V lost 3 bases, J lost 0 bases, and 19 bases lay in between. This CDR3 is 17 amino acids long. Germline values: CDR1 SQVTM, CDR2 ANQGSEA. The CDR3 nucleotides read TGCAGCGTTGAGAGAGGCAGGGACGTCTCTAGCACAGATACGCAGTATTTT. This gives the protein CSVERGRDVSSTDTQYF.

This clonotype has only a few counts. The chain couples TRBV28 to TRBJ2-7, with D unclear. The CDR3 runs to 13 residues. Per the germline V gene, CDR1 is MDHEN and CDR2 is SYDVKM. V lost 2 bases and J lost 4, with 9 bases in between. DNA for the CDR3: TGTGCCAGCAGTTTAGTTTCTCAATACGAGCAGTACTTC. This gives the protein CASSLVSQYEQYF.